In this sample, the clone carrying this TCR beta chain turned up a few times. Antigen: not known. In the ViraFEST assay, antigen-specific CD4+ clonotypes were identified by expansion after peptide-pool stimulation. Cells that had been cultured for 10 days were the source of isolated CD4+ T cells. Nucleocapsid antibodies stayed negative before and after vaccination, showing no earlier SARS-CoV-2 infection. IL-2 at 9 to 10 IU/ml and peptides at around 10 ug/ml were added to cultured PBMC, more than 1.5 million per well. Half the medium was replaced with IL-2 medium on days 3 and 7. These data originate in a study of vaccination effects on CD4 cells after COVID-19. Generated by immunoSEQ multiplex PCR, the TCRdb table keeps only in-frame clones and is missing some. Among 62,000 or so clones listed, approximately 80% were seen once. Trimming pared 2 bases from V and 4 bases from J, leaving 18 bases between. CDR3 length equals 16 residues. Germline-derived CDR1 and CDR2 are SGDLS and YYNGEE.

Study-wide results and limits: Infection-derived and vaccine-derived clones contracted markedly late after vaccination.

This chain joins TRBV9 and TRBJ1-2; the D is unclear. The sequence was obtained from a human donor who received a COVID-19 vaccine. The sequencing here drew on CD4+ T cells from PBMCs cultured with SARS-CoV-2 spike peptides, taken before COVID-19 vaccination. The CDR3 loop reads CASSVAEWAPSYGYTF. CDR3 DNA sequence: TGTGCCAGCAGCGTTGCGGAGTGGGCTCCGAGCTATGGCTACACCTTC.